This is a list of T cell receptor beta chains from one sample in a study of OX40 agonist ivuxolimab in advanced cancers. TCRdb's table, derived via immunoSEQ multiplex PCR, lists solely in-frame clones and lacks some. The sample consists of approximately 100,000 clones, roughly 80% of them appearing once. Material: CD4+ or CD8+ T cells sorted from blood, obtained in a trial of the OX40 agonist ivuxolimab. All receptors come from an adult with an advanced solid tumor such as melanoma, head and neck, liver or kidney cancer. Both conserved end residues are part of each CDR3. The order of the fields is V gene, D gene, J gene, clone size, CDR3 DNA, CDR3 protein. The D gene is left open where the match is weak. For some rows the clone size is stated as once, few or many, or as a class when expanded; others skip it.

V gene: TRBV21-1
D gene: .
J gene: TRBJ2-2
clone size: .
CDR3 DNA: TGTGCCAGCAGCACGGTAGGCCGGACCGGGGGTGCCGGGGAGCTGTTTTTT
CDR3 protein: CASSTVGRTGGAGELFF

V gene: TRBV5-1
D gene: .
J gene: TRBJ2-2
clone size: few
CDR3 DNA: TGCGCCAGCAGCCCGGAGGGGAACACCGGGGAGCTGTTTTTT
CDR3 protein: CASSPEGNTGELFF

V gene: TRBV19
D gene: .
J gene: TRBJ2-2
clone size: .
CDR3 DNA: TGTGCCAGTAGTACCTACGCCGGGGAGCTGTTTTTT
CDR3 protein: CASSTYAGELFF

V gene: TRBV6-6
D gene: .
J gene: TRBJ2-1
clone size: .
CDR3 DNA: TGTGCCAGCACCTCCGTCCTAGCGCCCTACAATGAGCAGTTCTTC
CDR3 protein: CASTSVLAPYNEQFF

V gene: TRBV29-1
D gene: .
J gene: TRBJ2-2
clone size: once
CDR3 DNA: TGCAGCGTCGAGAACACCGGGGAGCTGTTTTTT
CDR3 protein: CSVENTGELFF

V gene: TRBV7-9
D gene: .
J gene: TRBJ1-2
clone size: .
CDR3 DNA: TGTGCCAGCAGCTTAGCTGGGGACCCTGGCTACACCTTC
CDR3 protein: CASSLAGDPGYTF

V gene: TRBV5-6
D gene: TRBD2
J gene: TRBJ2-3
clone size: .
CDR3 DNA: TGTGCCAGCAGCTTTGGCGGGAGGGCCGAAGGGCAGTATTTT
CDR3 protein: CASSFGGRAEGQYF

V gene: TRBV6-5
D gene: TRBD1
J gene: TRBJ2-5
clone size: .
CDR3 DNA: TGTGCCAGCGGCCTTGACAGGGGGAAGACCCAGTACTTC
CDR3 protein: CASGLDRGKTQYF

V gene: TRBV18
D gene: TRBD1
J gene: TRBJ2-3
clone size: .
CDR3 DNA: TGTGCCAGCTCACCATCCCGGGACAGTACAGATACGCAGTATTTT
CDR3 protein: CASSPSRDSTDTQYF

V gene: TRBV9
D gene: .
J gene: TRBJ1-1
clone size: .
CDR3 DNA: TGTGCCAGCAGCGTAGATGTCCTGATGAACACTGAAGCTTTCTTT
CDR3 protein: CASSVDVLMNTEAFF

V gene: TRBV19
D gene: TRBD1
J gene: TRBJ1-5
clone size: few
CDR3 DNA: TGTGCCAGTAGTATTAAGGACAGGGGAGGTAATCAGCCCCAGCATTTT
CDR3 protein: CASSIKDRGGNQPQHF